These 14 T cell receptor beta chains originate from one sample sequenced in a study of blood T cell repertoires in COVID-19. The table came from immunoSEQ multiplex PCR; TCRdb's copy has only in-frame clones and leaves some out. The sample consists of about 140,000 clones, approximately 91% of them appearing once. Sequenced: peripheral blood. The receptors were sampled from a man over 45 with active or convalescent COVID-19.

The chain is built from TRBV28 and TRBJ1-2, with D possibly TRBD1 on 6 matching bases. The CDR3 extends over 12 amino acids. Germline CDR1 MDHEN, CDR2 SYDVKM. The ends were cut back, 7 bases at V and 4 bases at J, with 10 bases in the middle. CDR3 nucleotides: TGTGCCAGCATTGCAGGGGTCTATGGCTACACCTTC. Translating gives CASIAGVYGYTF.

Points on this clone: Other DNA sequences in the sample encode the same CDR3. The chain uses TRBV5-1 and TRBJ1-1; 7 nucleotides match TRBD1. The V gene's germline CDR1 is SGHRS and CDR2 YFSETQ. This CDR3 has 15 residues. V lost 4 bases to trimming and J lost 0 bases; unmatched junction nucleotides: 6. In nucleotides, the CDR3 is TGCGCCAGCAGCCCGGGACAGCCCATGAACACTGAAGCTTTCTTT. Translating gives CASSPGQPMNTEAFF.

This clone was seen more than once but under ten times. J is TRBJ1-5 and V is TRBV4-1; D is possibly TRBD1 (6 bases). CDR1 MGHRA and CDR2 YSYEKL come from the germline V gene. The length of the CDR3 is 13 residues. V lost 3 bases, J lost 8 bases, and 11 bases lay in between. The CDR3 DNA is TGCGCCAGCAGCCATGGGGGCCGCGAGCCCCAGCATTTT. It codes for CASSHGGREPQHF.

The rearrangement links TRBV7-2 to TRBJ2-1; TRBD2 is a possible D gene (6 bases). V gave up 4 bases and J gave up 9 bases, with 16 bases separating them. Germline lookup yields CDR1 SGHTA and CDR2 FQGNSA. This CDR3 has 14 residues. The CDR3 protein is CASSWIRDSSEQFF. The CDR3 DNA reads TGTGCCAGCAGCTGGATCCGGGACTCTTCTGAGCAGTTCTTC.

The chain links TRBV27 to TRBJ2-1; 9 bases map to TRBD2. Germline CDR1 is MNHEY and CDR2 is SMNVEV (reference sequence). CDR3 length: 13 residues. The V gene end was trimmed by 10 bases and the J gene end by 6 bases; junction bases not matched to a gene: 7. The CDR3 sequence is CATRAGGGNEQFF. CDR3 DNA: TGTGCCACCAGGGCGGGAGGGGGCAATGAGCAGTTCTTC.

Concerning this clone: The sample contains more than one DNA sequence encoding this CDR3. This sequence joins TRBV11-3 and TRBJ2-1; 7 bases map to TRBD1. This CDR3 is built from 15 residues. Germline values: CDR1 SGHNT, CDR2 YENEEA. Unmatched junction bases numbered 6, after V lost 3 bases and J lost 4 bases. DNA for the CDR3: TGTGCCAGCAGCTTCCGGGACAGCCCATACAATGAGCAGTTCTTC. Translation gives CASSFRDSPYNEQFF. Looking up the rest from reference TRBV11-3 and TRBJ2-1 gives the full variable domain: EAGVVQSPRYKIIEKKQPVAFWCNPISGHNTLYWYLQNLGQGPELLIRYENEEAVDDSQLPKDRFSAERLKGVDSTLKIQPAELGDSAVYLCASSFRDSPYNEQFFGPGTRLTVL.

The J gene is TRBJ1-5, the V gene TRBV2; 10 nucleotides align to TRBD1. V gave up 6 bases and J gave up 7 bases; unmatched junction bases: 9. CDR3 length: 15 residues. The germline V gene has CDR1 SNHLY and CDR2 FYNNEI. The DNA for the CDR3 is TGTGCCAGCAGCGTGGACAGGGGGTCGGGGCAGCCCCAGCATTTT. Its protein is CASSVDRGSGQPQHF.

This clone turned up a few times. The rearrangement links TRBV11-2 to TRBJ2-2; 15 nucleotides agree with TRBD2. The V segment lost 3 bases and the J segment 3 bases; nucleotides outside the gene matches: 8. Germline V gene sequence: CDR1 SGHAT, CDR2 FQNNGV. The CDR3 has 19 residues. This chain's CDR3 is CASSFGTSGRLPDTGELFF. The CDR3 DNA reads as TGTGCCAGCAGCTTCGGGACTAGCGGGAGGTTGCCGGACACCGGGGAGCTGTTTTTT. Using reference TRBV11-2 and TRBJ2-2 for the parts outside the CDR3, the full variable domain is EAGVAQSPRYKIIEKRQSVAFWCNPISGHATLYWYQQILGQGPKLLIQFQNNGVVDDSQLPKDRFSAERLKGVDSTLKIQPAKLEDSAVYLCASSFGTSGRLPDTGELFFGEGSRLTVL.

The chain links TRBV4-2 to TRBJ1-2; 9 bases map to TRBD1. Germline loops: CDR1 LGHNA, CDR2 YNFKEQ. This CDR3 is built from 13 residues. V was pared by 3 bases and J by 7 bases, with 3 bases of the junction left unmatched. The CDR3 nucleotides read TGTGCCAGCAGCCATGGGGACAGGGCTGGCTACACCTTC. Translating it yields CASSHGDRAGYTF.

The V and J genes are TRBV18 and TRBJ2-7, with 9 bases lining up with TRBD1. Germline trimming cut 6 bases from V and 3 bases from J; bases unmatched to any gene: 3. Germline V CDR1 and CDR2: KGHSH, LQKENI. The CDR3 spans 13 residues. The CDR3 protein is CASSLTGGYEQYF. The CDR3 nucleotides are TGTGCCAGCTCGCTGACAGGGGGCTACGAGCAGTACTTC.

J is TRBJ2-7 and V is TRBV18, with TRBD2 identical over 13 bases. In germline, CDR1 is KGHSH, CDR2 LQKENI. CDR3 length: 14 residues. Germline trimming cut 3 bases from V and 9 bases from J; bases unmatched to any gene: 5. The DNA for the CDR3 is TGTGCCAGCTCACCCGGGACTAGCGGGGCGGGGCAGTACTTC. This codes for CASSPGTSGAGQYF.

CDR3 in amino acids: CASSTTGGLNTEAFF. The DNA of the CDR3 is TGTGCCAGCAGCACGACAGGGGGATTGAACACTGAAGCTTTCTTT. V gene TRBV11-2 combines with J gene TRBJ1-1; 9 nucleotides match TRBD1. Per germline, CDR1 SGHAT and CDR2 FQNNGV. The V and J ends lost 5 bases and 0 bases, in that order; junction bases with no gene match: 4. The CDR3 length is 15 residues.

The chain combines TRBV30 with TRBJ1-1, with TRBD1 matching over 8 bases. CDR1 and CDR2 (germline): GTSNPN, SVGIG (reference sequence). The CDR3 runs to 14 residues. Trimming at V came to 2 bases and at J to 5 bases, leaving 7 bases not matched to a gene. The CDR3 DNA sequence: TGTGCCTGGAGTCAACGACAGGGGTGGACTGAAGCTTTCTTT. Its protein is CAWSQRQGWTEAFF.

V usage is TRBV2 and J usage is TRBJ1-2; D might be TRBD1 (5 bases). CDR1 and CDR2 (germline): SNHLY, FYNNEI. The CDR3 loop spans 15 amino acids. V was trimmed by 4 bases and J by 1 base, leaving 13 bases between them. CDR3 sequence (DNA): TGTGCCAGCAGTGCTCGAGCGGGGGTTAACTATGGCTACACCTTC. Its translation is CASSARAGVNYGYTF.